The 31 T cell receptor beta chains presented below share a single source sample, sequenced in a study of shared T cell receptors in the human thymus. TCRdb keeps only in-frame clones here, not all; method: immunoSEQ multiplex PCR. The profile shows about 710,000 clones, around 87% of them singletons. The sample also formed part of further work on human thymus T cells.

The sequenced material came from thymocytes. These receptors were taken from a boy in the first two years of life with a congenital heart defect.

The chain has TRBV15 and TRBJ1-1; D unclear. Germline loops: CDR1 LNHNV, CDR2 YYDKDF (reference sequence). The CDR3 runs 16 residues. V lost 0 bases to trimming and J lost 1 base, with 12 bases between them. The CDR3 DNA reads as TGTGCCACCAGCAGAGAATCGAGCTTTGGGAACACTGAAGCTTTCTTT. It is translated as CATSRESSFGNTEAFF. The full variable domain, its missing parts supplied by reference TRBV15 and TRBJ1-1, is DAMVIQNPRYQVTQFGKPVTLSCSQTLNHNVMYWYQQKSSQAPKLLFHYYDKDFNNEADTPDNFQSRRPNTSFCFLDIRSPGLGDTAMYLCATSRESSFGNTEAFFGQGTRLTVV.

V gene TRBV28 combines with J gene TRBJ1-5; D perhaps matches TRBD1 (6 bases). Looked up from germline, CDR1 is MDHEN and CDR2 is SYDVKM. V lost 6 bases and J 2 bases, leaving 14 bases between the germline ends. The CDR3 has 15 amino acids. CDR3 nucleotides: TGTGCCAGCAGCCCAAATGACAGGCGCAATCAGCCCCAGCATTTT. Protein sequence: CASSPNDRRNQPQHF.

The chain joins TRBV4-3 to TRBJ2-5, with 8 bases that match TRBD1. V shed 4 bases, J shed 11 bases, and the junction held 9 bases outside the gene matches. This CDR3 region has 13 residues. Germline values: CDR1 LGHNA, CDR2 YSLEER. Here the CDR3 reads CASSPGQGEKQYF. DNA for the CDR3: TGCGCCAGCAGCCCCGGACAGGGAGAGAAGCAGTACTTC.

The chain combines TRBV29-1 with TRBJ2-1; 12 nucleotides match TRBD2. The junction had 5 bases not matched to a gene; V was cut back by 6 bases and J by 5 bases. Looked up from germline, CDR1 is SQVTM and CDR2 is ANQGSEA. The CDR3 has 14 residues. The CDR3 nucleotides read TGCAGCGTAGGGACTAGCGGGCACCACAATGAGCAGTTCTTC. This codes for CSVGTSGHHNEQFF.

The chain couples TRBV10-2 to TRBJ1-5; D unclear. The CDR3 loop spans 17 amino acids. V dropped 8 bases and J dropped 1 base, with 21 bases sitting between them. Per germline, CDR1 WSHSY and CDR2 SAAADI. CDR3 nucleotides: TGCGCCAGCGGGGAGACGGATGGAGCCGCAAGCAATCAGCCCCAGCATTTT. Translation gives CASGETDGAASNQPQHF.

The rearrangement links TRBV5-4 to TRBJ2-1; the match to TRBD2 covers 12 bases. Germline V gene data show CDR1 as SGHNT and CDR2 as YYREEE (reference sequence). Losses at the gene ends were 4 bases for V and 4 bases for J; bases not matched to a gene: 3. The CDR3 consists of 15 residues. Here the CDR3 DNA reads TGTGCCAGCAGCACGGGACTAGCGGGTTACAATGAGCAGTTCTTC. Translation gives CASSTGLAGYNEQFF.

This sequence joins TRBV2 and TRBJ1-2, with unresolved D. With 2 bases removed from V and 8 bases from J, the gap between germline ends came to 15 bases. CDR1 SNHLY and CDR2 FYNNEI come from the germline V gene. This CDR3 comprises 14 residues. The CDR3 is CASSEPGSRKGYTF. The CDR3 DNA reads TGTGCCAGCAGTGAACCTGGCAGTCGAAAAGGCTACACCTTC.

The V and J genes are TRBV27 and TRBJ2-1, with D tentatively TRBD2 (5 bases). The CDR3 extends over 16 amino acids. Trimming removed 5 bases from V and 6 bases from J, with 20 bases in between. CDR1 is MNHEY, CDR2 SMNVEV, per germline (reference sequence). CDR3 loop: CASSRSGGRKGNEQFF. Written as DNA, the CDR3 is TGTGCCAGCAGTCGGTCCGGCGGGCGGAAAGGCAATGAGCAGTTCTTC.

The chain employs TRBV7-2 and TRBJ2-7, with a possible D match to TRBD2 (6 bases). Germline V gene sequence: CDR1 SGHTA, CDR2 FQGNSA. The CDR3 extends over 15 amino acids. Trimming removed 5 bases from V and 6 bases from J, with 20 bases in between. The CDR3 sequence is CASSPGGRDFIEQYF. The CDR3 DNA is TGTGCCAGCAGCCCAGGAGGGCGGGACTTCATCGAGCAGTACTTC.

As to this clone: One junction end disagrees with the germline gene, perhaps due to a read error. The V gene is TRBV13, the J gene TRBJ2-7; 7 nucleotides match TRBD1. CDR1 PRHDT and CDR2 FYEKMQ come from the germline V gene (reference sequence). The CDR3 covers 14 residues. CDR3 in DNA: TGTGCCAGCAGCTTGAAGAAATTTAGACAGGGTCGGGACTTC. It yields the protein CASSLKKFRQGRDF.

V is TRBV15 and J is TRBJ2-5; 7 nucleotides line up with TRBD2. The CDR3 covers 14 residues. Germline V gives CDR1 LNHNV, CDR2 YYDKDF (reference sequence). V trimming: 0 bases; J trimming: 2 bases; junction bases outside the gene matches: 0. CDR3 amino acids: CATSREAGQETQYF. CDR3 sequence (DNA): TGTGCCACCAGCAGAGAAGCGGGACAAGAGACCCAGTACTTC.

This rearrangement joins TRBV27 to TRBJ2-1, with a weak D call TRBD1 (6 bases). CDR1 MNHEY and CDR2 SMNVEV come from the germline V gene (reference sequence). CDR3 length: 14 amino acids. Trimming cost V 3 bases and J 0 bases, with 6 bases left between them. The CDR3 is CASSFRGSYNEQFF. The CDR3 bases are TGTGCCAGCAGTTTCAGGGGCTCCTACAATGAGCAGTTCTTC.

This clone was seen only once. This chain joins TRBV9 and TRBJ1-5; TRBD1 is a possible D gene (5 bases). The germline V gene encodes CDR1 SGDLS and CDR2 YYNGEE. Trimming took 0 bases from V and 4 from J, leaving 8 bases between them. There are 14 residues in the CDR3. CDR3 amino acids: CASSVGGGNQPQHF. CDR3 in DNA: TGTGCCAGCAGCGTAGGTGGGGGGAATCAGCCCCAGCATTTT.

Notes on this clone: Germline and junction disagree at one end, which may indicate a read error. The chain employs TRBV5-1 and TRBJ2-7, with 9 positions matching TRBD2. The CDR3 is 15 amino acids. Germline CDR1 is SGHRS and CDR2 is YFSETQ. The CDR3 sequence is CASSESGTSFYEQHF. The DNA of the CDR3 is TGCGCCAGCAGCGAATCCGGGACTAGCTTCTACGAGCAGCACTTC. The variable domain in full, with the rest retrieved from reference TRBV5-1 and TRBJ2-7, is KAGVTQTPRYLIKTRGQQVTLSCSPISGHRSVSWYQQTPGQGLQFLFEYFSETQRNKGNFPGRFSGRQFSNSRSEMNVSTLELGDSALYLCASSESGTSFYEQHFGPGTRLTVT.

The V call is TRBV27, the J call TRBJ2-2; D is unresolved. Trimming took off 7 bases at V and 4 bases at J, with 7 bases between the two ends. Germline V CDR1 and CDR2: MNHEY, SMNVEV (reference sequence). The CDR3 covers 12 residues. The CDR3 bases are TGTGCCAGCACCCCCCGCACCGGGGAGCTGTTTTTT. The encoded protein is CASTPRTGELFF.

The V call is TRBV6-5, the J call TRBJ1-1; no firm D call. The germline gives CDR1 MNHEY, CDR2 SVGAGI. This CDR3 contains 14 residues. V was pared by 6 bases and J by 1 base, with 12 bases between. CDR3 DNA: TGTGCCAGCAGAATATTCCGGGAGAACACTGAAGCTTTCTTT. Translating gives CASRIFRENTEAFF.

The chain is built from TRBV5-1 and TRBJ2-3; TRBD2 matches 8 bases. CDR1 is SGHRS and CDR2 is YFSETQ in the germline V gene. This CDR3 region has 18 residues. Trimming took 4 bases from V and 0 from J; bases not matched to a gene: 13. Here the CDR3 reads CASSHTSGDYSSTDTQYF. The CDR3 nucleotides read TGCGCCAGCAGCCACACTAGCGGAGACTATTCTAGCACAGATACGCAGTATTTT.

The chain is built from TRBV4-3 and TRBJ1-5, with TRBD1 as a possible D gene (5 bases). Trimming removed 3 bases from V and 4 bases from J, with 22 bases in between. CDR3 size: 18 residues. CDR1 is LGHNA, CDR2 YSLEER, per germline. CDR3 protein: CASSHASYPDSSNQPQHF. CDR3 coding DNA: TGCGCCAGCAGCCATGCTTCATATCCTGACAGCAGTAATCAGCCCCAGCATTTT.

The chain is built from TRBV29-1 and TRBJ2-6; TRBD1 agrees at 10 bases. Germline trimming cut 6 bases from V and 3 bases from J; bases unmatched to any gene: 11. The germline V gene encodes CDR1 SQVTM and CDR2 ANQGSEA. The CDR3 is 17 residues long. The CDR3 loop is CSVGGDRGLIGANVLTF. CDR3 DNA: TGCAGCGTGGGGGGCGACAGGGGGCTAATTGGGGCCAACGTCCTGACTTTC.

V and J are TRBV19 and TRBJ1-5, with unresolved D. Germline CDR1 and CDR2: LNHDA and SQIVND (reference sequence). V dropped 4 bases and J dropped 11 bases, with 12 bases sitting between them. This CDR3 region has 12 residues. The CDR3 loop is CASSRAPKAQHF. The CDR3 nucleotides read TGTGCCAGTAGTAGGGCTCCGAAGGCCCAGCATTTT.

This clone has only a few counts. The J gene is TRBJ2-7, the V gene TRBV5-8, with D tentatively TRBD1 (5 bases). CDR1 and CDR2 (germline): SGHTS, YDEGEE. Between the trimmed V and J ends, which lost 0 bases and 5 bases, there was a span of 12 bases. The CDR3 is 14 amino acids. The CDR3 spells CASSLGQGAHEQYF. The CDR3 DNA reads as TGTGCCAGCAGCTTGGGGCAGGGCGCCCACGAGCAGTACTTC.

The chain is built from TRBV5-1 and TRBJ2-3, with 9 bases lining up with TRBD1. The V segment lost 4 bases and the J segment 4 bases; nucleotides outside the gene matches: 10. The CDR3 consists of 16 residues. Germline CDR1 is SGHRS and CDR2 is YFSETQ. The CDR3: CASSGNRDRVADTQYF. CDR3 nucleotide sequence: TGCGCCAGCAGCGGAAACCGGGACAGGGTCGCAGATACGCAGTATTTT.

The chain carries TRBV14 and TRBJ2-3; 10 positions match TRBD2. J gave up 5 bases and V 4 bases, and 9 bases lay outside the gene matches. The germline V gene encodes CDR1 SGHDN and CDR2 FVKESK. The CDR3 covers 16 residues. Written as DNA, the CDR3 is TGTGCCAGCAGCCGCCAAAAGCGGGGGGGCCGAGATACGCAGTATTTT. This gives the protein CASSRQKRGGRDTQYF.

The CDR3 sequence is CASSQDQDRVYEQYF. The CDR3 nucleotides are TGCGCCAGCAGCCAAGATCAGGACAGGGTCTACGAGCAGTACTTC. The gene calls are TRBV4-3 and TRBJ2-7; 8 positions match TRBD1. J lost 3 bases, V lost 0 bases, and 4 bases had no gene match. The CDR3 has 15 amino acids. Germline CDR1 LGHNA, CDR2 YSLEER.

This chain uses TRBV27 with TRBJ2-5, with TRBD1 identical over 10 bases. The CDR3 is 19 amino acids. With V trimmed by 5 bases and J by 1 base, 16 bases remained unmatched. The germline CDR1 and CDR2 sequences are MNHEY and SMNVEV (reference sequence). The CDR3 loop reads CASSLKTKPGQGSQETQYF. CDR3 bases: TGTGCCAGCAGTCTCAAAACCAAACCGGGACAGGGGTCCCAAGAGACCCAGTACTTC.

The chain couples TRBV4-1 to TRBJ1-4, with a weak D call TRBD1 (6 bases). The CDR3 length is 19 residues. From germline, CDR1 is MGHRA and CDR2 YSYEKL. Trimming left V 2 bases short and J 3 bases short, with 22 bases between. The CDR3 spells CASSQRFPAGVVANEKLFF. The CDR3 DNA follows: TGCGCCAGCAGCCAAAGGTTTCCGGCAGGGGTCGTAGCTAATGAAAAACTGTTTTTT.

This chain connects TRBV9 to TRBJ2-7; D possibly corresponds to TRBD1 (6 bases). This CDR3 contains 16 residues. Trimming removed 2 bases from V and 2 bases from J, with 17 bases in between. Germline assignment: CDR1 SGDLS and CDR2 YYNGEE. Here the CDR3 reads CASSVGGWTEPYEQYF. The CDR3, as DNA: TGTGCCAGCAGCGTCGGTGGGTGGACAGAGCCCTACGAGCAGTACTTC.

This chain joins TRBV6-1 and TRBJ2-5; 8 nucleotides agree with TRBD1. CDR1 is MNHNS, CDR2 SASEGT, per germline. The CDR3 is made up of 15 amino acids. The junction had 6 bases not matched to a gene; V was cut back by 2 bases and J by 4 bases. The CDR3: CASSEWQGAGETQYF. The CDR3 nucleotides are TGTGCCAGCAGTGAATGGCAGGGGGCTGGAGAGACCCAGTACTTC.

The chain couples TRBV28 to TRBJ2-3; 12 bases are shared with TRBD2. Per the germline V gene, CDR1 is MDHEN and CDR2 is SYDVKM. This CDR3 comprises 17 residues. V shed 4 bases and J 5 bases; nucleotides not matched to a gene: 10. The CDR3 DNA reads as TGTGCCAGCAGTTCACATCCCGGACTAGCGGGAAGAGATACGCAGTATTTT. It translates to CASSSHPGLAGRDTQYF.

CDR3 nucleotides: TGTGCCAGCAGCTTAGCTTCCCCCGTACTTAGCAATCAGCCCCAGCATTTT. Protein: CASSLASPVLSNQPQHF. The rearrangement links TRBV7-2 to TRBJ1-5, with D unresolved. Germline V lookup: CDR1 SGHTA, CDR2 FQGNSA. The CDR3 has 17 residues. The V end lost 0 bases, the J end lost 0 bases, and 12 bases lay between the germline ends. The full variable domain, rest sourced from reference TRBV7-2 and TRBJ1-5, is GAGVSQSPSNKVTEKGKDVELRCDPISGHTALYWYRQSLGQGLEFLIYFQGNSAPDKSGLPSDRFSAERTGGSVSTLTIQRTQQEDSAVYLCASSLASPVLSNQPQHFGDGTRLSIL.

The chain has TRBV14 and TRBJ2-6; 11 nucleotides line up with TRBD1. Germline-derived CDR1 and CDR2 are SGHDN and FVKESK. The CDR3 length is 18 residues. V shed 4 bases, J shed 2 bases, and the junction held 7 bases outside the gene matches. CDR3 sequence reads: CASSRVLGQGAGANVLTF. In DNA, the CDR3 is TGTGCCAGCAGCCGAGTACTGGGACAGGGGGCTGGGGCCAACGTCCTGACTTTC. The full variable domain, in which reference TRBV14 and TRBJ2-6 provide the parts outside the CDR3, is EAGVTQFPSHSVIEKGQTVTLRCDPISGHDNLYWYRRVMGKEIKFLLHFVKESKQDESGMPNNRFLAERTGGTYSTLKVQPAELEDSGVYFCASSRVLGQGAGANVLTFGAGSRLTVL.